These T cell receptor beta chains were read from a single sample in a study of blood T cell repertoires in COVID-19. Sequencing used immunoSEQ multiplex PCR; TCRdb keeps in-frame clones, though not all of them. The profile covers about 400,000 clones, with approximately 86% appearing a single time and about 3% taken by the ten largest. The sequenced sample was peripheral blood. Receptors originate from a human donor in a cohort sampled during active COVID-19. The CDR3 runs from the conserved cysteine through the conserved F or W.

V gene	J gene	CDR3 protein
TRBV28	TRBJ2-7	CASSLHFGSAYEQYF
TRBV5-5	TRBJ2-2	CASSLAGIAGVNTGELFF
TRBV19	TRBJ1-1	CASSINRGSEAFF
TRBV19	TRBJ1-1	CASPGMNTEAFF
TRBV14	TRBJ1-2	CASSPLGRDYGYTF
TRBV7-3	TRBJ2-3	CASSPGLAGGTDTQYF
TRBV9	TRBJ1-3	CASSATGDSGNTIYF
TRBV7-9	TRBJ2-2	CASSFGGNTGELFF
TRBV18	TRBJ2-3	CASSPGQGARDTQYF
TRBV28	TRBJ2-1	CASSLMASGSFYEQFF
TRBV9	TRBJ2-7	CASSGGLASYEQYF
TRBV2	TRBJ1-1	CASSLTGLNTEAFF
TRBV6-5	TRBJ2-1	CASSYSPEYNEQFF
TRBV27	TRBJ2-5	CASSLFPGQGQETQYF
TRBV20-1	TRBJ1-2	CSASLRSYGYTF
TRBV27	TRBJ1-1	CASSIRGNTEAFF
TRBV4-2	TRBJ1-2	CASSLGGDNSNYGYTF
TRBV21-1	TRBJ2-2	CASSKVGDPTGELFF
TRBV19	TRBJ2-2	CASTLPTGPITGELFF
TRBV13	TRBJ2-7	CAKQASGTGMSCEQYF
TRBV7-2	TRBJ1-2	CASSDPGGGARYGYTF
TRBV9	TRBJ1-1	CASSETGYTEAFF
TRBV19	TRBJ2-1	CASSLDRGHHNEQFF
TRBV7-2	TRBJ1-5	CASSFSRGEYQPQHF
TRBV13	TRBJ2-1	CASSSTGGGEQFF
TRBV10-1	TRBJ1-1	CASRADKNTEAFF
TRBV3-1/TRBV3-2	TRBJ2-3	CASSQAFADTQYF
TRBV12-3/TRBV12-4	TRBJ1-5	CASSSNPRGPQHF
TRBV7-3	TRBJ2-3	CASSLASEDTQYF
TRBV9	TRBJ2-7	CASSVDSGLGYEQYF
TRBV7-9	TRBJ2-7	CASSSRGQGGYEQYF
TRBV19	TRBJ1-2	CASTRRRDRAPFGYTF
TRBV6-1	TRBJ2-3	CASSEEETSGRWNTQYF
TRBV4-1	TRBJ2-3	CASQRAGSSTDTQYF
TRBV5-1	TRBJ2-7	CASSLGGQDKSLYF